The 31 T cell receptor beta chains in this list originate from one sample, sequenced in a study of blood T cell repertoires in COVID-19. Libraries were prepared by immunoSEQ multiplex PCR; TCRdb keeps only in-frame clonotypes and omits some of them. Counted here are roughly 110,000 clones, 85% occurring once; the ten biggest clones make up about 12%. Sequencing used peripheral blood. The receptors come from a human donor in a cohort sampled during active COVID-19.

The CDR3 is CASSIRQAGQGARTEAFF. The CDR3 nucleotides read TGTGCCAGTAGTATAAGACAGGCCGGACAGGGGGCGCGCACTGAAGCTTTCTTT. The chain links TRBV19 to TRBJ1-1; TRBD1 matches 11 bases. This CDR3 has 18 amino acids. V dropped 2 bases and J dropped 4; count of bases not matched to a gene: 12. Looked up from germline, CDR1 is LNHDA and CDR2 is SQIVND (reference sequence).

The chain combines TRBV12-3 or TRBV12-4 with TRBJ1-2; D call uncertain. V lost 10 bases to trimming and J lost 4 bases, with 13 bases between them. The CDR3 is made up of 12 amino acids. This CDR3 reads CATSYRSYGYTF. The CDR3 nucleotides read TGTGCCACCTCGTATAGGAGCTATGGCTACACCTTC.

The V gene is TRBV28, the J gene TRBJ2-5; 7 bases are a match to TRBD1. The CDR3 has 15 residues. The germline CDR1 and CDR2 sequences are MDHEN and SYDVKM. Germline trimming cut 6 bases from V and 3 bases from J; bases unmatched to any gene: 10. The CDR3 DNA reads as TGTGCCAGCAGGCCCGGACAGGCCCTTGAAGAGACCCAGTACTTC. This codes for CASRPGQALEETQYF.

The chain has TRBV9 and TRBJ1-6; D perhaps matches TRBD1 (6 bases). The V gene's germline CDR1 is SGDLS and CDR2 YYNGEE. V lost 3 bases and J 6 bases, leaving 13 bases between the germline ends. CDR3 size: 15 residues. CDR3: CASSEGGSRNSPLHF. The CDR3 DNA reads TGTGCCAGCAGCGAGGGGGGGTCGCGTAATTCACCCCTCCACTTT.

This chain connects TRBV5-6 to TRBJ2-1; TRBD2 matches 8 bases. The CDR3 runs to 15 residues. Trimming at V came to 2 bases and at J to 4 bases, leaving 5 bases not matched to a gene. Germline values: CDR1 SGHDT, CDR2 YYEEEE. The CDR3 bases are TGTGCCAGCAGCTTAGCGGGGGCCCTATACAATGAGCAGTTCTTC. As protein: CASSLAGALYNEQFF.

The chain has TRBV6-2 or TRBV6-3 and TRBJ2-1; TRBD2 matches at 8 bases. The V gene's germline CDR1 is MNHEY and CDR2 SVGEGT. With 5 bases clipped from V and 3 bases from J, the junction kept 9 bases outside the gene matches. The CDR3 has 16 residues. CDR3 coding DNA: TGTGCCAGCAGTCCCCCCGGAGCGGGGGACTACAATGAGCAGTTCTTC. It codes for CASSPPGAGDYNEQFF.

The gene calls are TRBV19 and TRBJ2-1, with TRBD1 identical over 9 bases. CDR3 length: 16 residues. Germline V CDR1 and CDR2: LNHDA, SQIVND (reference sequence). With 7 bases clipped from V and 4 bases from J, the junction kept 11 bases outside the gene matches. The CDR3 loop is CASNPAGQGFYNEQFF. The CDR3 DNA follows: TGTGCCAGTAACCCAGCGGGACAGGGTTTTTACAATGAGCAGTTCTTC.

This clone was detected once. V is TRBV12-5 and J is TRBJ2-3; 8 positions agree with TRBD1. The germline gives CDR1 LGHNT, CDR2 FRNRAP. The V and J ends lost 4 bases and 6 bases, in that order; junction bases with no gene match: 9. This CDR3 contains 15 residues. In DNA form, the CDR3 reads TGTGCTAGTGGTTCCATGACAGGGGCACTTGATACGCAGTATTTT. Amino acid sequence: CASGSMTGALDTQYF.

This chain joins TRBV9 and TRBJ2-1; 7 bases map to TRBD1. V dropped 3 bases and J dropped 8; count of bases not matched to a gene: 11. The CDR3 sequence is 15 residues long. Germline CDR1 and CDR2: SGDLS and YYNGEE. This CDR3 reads CASSGQGWESDEQFF. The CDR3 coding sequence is TGTGCCAGCAGCGGACAGGGTTGGGAATCCGATGAGCAGTTCTTC.

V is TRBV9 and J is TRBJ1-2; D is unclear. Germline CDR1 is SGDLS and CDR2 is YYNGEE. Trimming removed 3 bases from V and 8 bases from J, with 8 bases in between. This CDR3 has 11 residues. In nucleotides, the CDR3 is TGTGCCAGCAGCGCCAACAGCGGCTACACCTTC. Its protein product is CASSANSGYTF.

The CDR3 DNA reads as TGTGCCAGCAGCCGGAGGCCCAGGATGGAGACCCAGTACTTC. Protein: CASSRRPRMETQYF. The rearrangement joins TRBV3-1 (or the pseudogene TRBV3-2) to TRBJ2-5; tentatively, D is TRBD2 (5 bases). Looked up from germline, CDR1 is LGHDT and CDR2 is YNNKEL (reference sequence). V was pared by 4 bases and J by 5 bases, with 14 bases between. The CDR3 length is 14 residues.

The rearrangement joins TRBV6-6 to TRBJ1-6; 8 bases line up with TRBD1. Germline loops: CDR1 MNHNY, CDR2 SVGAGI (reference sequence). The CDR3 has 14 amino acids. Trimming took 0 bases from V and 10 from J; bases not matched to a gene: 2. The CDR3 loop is CASSYSPGGSPLHF. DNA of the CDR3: TGTGCCAGCAGTTACTCGCCAGGGGGCTCACCCCTCCACTTT.

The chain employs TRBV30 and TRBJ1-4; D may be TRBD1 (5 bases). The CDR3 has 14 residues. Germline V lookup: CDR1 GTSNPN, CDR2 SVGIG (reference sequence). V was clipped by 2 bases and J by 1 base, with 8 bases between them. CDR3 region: CAWSSGVTNEKLFF. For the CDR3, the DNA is TGTGCCTGGAGTTCGGGGGTAACTAATGAAAAACTGTTTTTT.

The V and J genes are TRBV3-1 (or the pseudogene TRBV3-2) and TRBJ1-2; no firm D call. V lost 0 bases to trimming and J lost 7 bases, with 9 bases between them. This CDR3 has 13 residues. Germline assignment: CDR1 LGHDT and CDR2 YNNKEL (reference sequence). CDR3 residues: CASSQDTRAGYTF. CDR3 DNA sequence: TGTGCCAGCAGCCAAGATACGAGGGCTGGCTACACCTTC.

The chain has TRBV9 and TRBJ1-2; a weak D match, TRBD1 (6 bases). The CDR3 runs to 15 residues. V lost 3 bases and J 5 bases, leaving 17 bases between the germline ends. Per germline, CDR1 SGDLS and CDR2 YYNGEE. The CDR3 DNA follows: TGTGCCAGCAGCGAGGGGACAAACGGGGGGTATGGCTACACCTTC. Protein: CASSEGTNGGYGYTF.

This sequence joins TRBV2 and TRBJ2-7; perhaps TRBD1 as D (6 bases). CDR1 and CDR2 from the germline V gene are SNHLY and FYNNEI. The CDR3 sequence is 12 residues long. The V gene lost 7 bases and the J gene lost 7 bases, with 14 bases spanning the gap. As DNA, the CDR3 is TGTGCCAGCACCGGGACACCCTGGGAGCAGTACTTC. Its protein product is CASTGTPWEQYF.

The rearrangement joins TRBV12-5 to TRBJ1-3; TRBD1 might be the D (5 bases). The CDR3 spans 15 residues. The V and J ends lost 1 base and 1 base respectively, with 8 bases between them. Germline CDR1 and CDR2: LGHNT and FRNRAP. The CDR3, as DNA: TGTGCTAGTGGTTTGGGACAGCAATCTGGAAACACCATATATTTT. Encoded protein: CASGLGQQSGNTIYF.

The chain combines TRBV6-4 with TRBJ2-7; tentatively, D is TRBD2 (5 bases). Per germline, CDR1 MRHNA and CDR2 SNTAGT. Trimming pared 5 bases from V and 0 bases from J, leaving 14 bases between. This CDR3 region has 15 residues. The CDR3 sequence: CASSKEDGSSYEQYF. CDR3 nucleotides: TGTGCCAGCAGTAAGGAGGACGGAAGCTCCTACGAGCAGTACTTC.

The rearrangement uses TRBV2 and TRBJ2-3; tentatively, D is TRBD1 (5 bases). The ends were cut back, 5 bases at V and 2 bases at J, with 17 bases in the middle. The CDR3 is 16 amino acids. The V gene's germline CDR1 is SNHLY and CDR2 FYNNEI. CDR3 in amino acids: CASSKRTPTNTDTQYF. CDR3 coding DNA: TGTGCCAGCAGTAAAAGGACACCTACCAACACAGATACGCAGTATTTT. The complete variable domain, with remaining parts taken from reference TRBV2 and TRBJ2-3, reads EPEVTQTPSHQVTQMGQEVILRCVPISNHLYFYWYRQILGQKVEFLVSFYNNEISEKSEIFDDQFSVERPDGSNFTLKIRSTKLEDSAMYFCASSKRTPTNTDTQYFGPGTRLTVL.

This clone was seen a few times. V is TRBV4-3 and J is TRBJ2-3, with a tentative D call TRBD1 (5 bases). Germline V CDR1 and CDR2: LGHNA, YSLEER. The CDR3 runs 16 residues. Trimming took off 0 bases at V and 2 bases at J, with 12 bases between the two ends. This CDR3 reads CASSQDRRVNTDTQYF. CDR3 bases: TGCGCCAGCAGCCAAGATCGCAGGGTAAACACAGATACGCAGTATTTT.

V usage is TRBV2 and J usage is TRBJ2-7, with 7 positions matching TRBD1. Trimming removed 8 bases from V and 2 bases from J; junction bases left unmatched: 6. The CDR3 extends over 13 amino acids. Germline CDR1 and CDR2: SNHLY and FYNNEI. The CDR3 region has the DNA TGTGCCAGCGGAAGGACAGGCCCCTACGAGCAGTACTTC. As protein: CASGRTGPYEQYF.

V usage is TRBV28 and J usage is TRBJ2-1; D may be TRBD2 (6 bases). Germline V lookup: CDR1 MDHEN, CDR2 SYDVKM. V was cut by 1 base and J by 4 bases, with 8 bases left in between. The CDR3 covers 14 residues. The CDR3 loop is CASSLYGGYNEQFF. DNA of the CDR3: TGTGCCAGCAGTTTATACGGGGGATACAATGAGCAGTTCTTC.

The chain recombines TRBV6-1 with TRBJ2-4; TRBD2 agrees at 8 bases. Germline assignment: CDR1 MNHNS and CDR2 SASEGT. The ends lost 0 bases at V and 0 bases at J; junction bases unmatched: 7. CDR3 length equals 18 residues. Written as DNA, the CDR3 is TGTGCCAGCAGTGAAGCGCTGGGGACTAGACTAGCCAAAAACATTCAGTACTTC. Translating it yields CASSEALGTRLAKNIQYF.

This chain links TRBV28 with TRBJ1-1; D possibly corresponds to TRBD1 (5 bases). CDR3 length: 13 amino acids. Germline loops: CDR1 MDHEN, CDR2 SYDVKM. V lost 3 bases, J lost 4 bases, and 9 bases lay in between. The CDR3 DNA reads TGTGCCAGCAGTTTCCCGACAGCCACTGAAGCTTTCTTT. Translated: CASSFPTATEAFF.

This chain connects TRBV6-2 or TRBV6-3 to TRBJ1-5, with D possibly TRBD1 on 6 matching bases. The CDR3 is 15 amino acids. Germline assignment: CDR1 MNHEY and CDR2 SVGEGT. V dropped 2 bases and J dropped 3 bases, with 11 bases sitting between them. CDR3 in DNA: TGTGCCAGCAGTTACGGAGGACAGCACAATCAGCCCCAGCATTTT. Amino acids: CASSYGGQHNQPQHF.

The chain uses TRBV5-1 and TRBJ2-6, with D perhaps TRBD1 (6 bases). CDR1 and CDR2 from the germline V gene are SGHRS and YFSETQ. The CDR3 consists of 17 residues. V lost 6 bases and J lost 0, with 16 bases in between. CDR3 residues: CASMDGQLSSGANVLTF. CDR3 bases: TGCGCCAGCATGGACGGACAGCTATCCTCTGGGGCCAACGTCCTGACTTTC. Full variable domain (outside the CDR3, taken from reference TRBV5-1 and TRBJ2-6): KAGVTQTPRYLIKTRGQQVTLSCSPISGHRSVSWYQQTPGQGLQFLFEYFSETQRNKGNFPGRFSGRQFSNSRSEMNVSTLELGDSALYLCASMDGQLSSGANVLTFGAGSRLTVL.

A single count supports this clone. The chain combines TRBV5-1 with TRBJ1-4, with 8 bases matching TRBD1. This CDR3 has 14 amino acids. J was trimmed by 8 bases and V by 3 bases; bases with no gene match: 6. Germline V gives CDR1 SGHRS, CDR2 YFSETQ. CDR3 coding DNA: TGCGCCAGCAGCTATGACAGGGGACGGGAAAAACTGTTTTTT. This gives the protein CASSYDRGREKLFF.

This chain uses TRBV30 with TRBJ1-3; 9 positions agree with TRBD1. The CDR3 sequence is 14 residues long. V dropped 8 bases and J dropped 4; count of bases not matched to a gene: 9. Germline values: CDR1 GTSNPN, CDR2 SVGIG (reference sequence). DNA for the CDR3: TGTGCCGCCAGAGGGACAGGGCAAGGAAACACCATATATTTT. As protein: CAARGTGQGNTIYF. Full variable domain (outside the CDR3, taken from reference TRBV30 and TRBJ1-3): SQTIHQWPATLVQPVGSPLSLECTVEGTSNPNLYWYRQAAGRGLQLLFYSVGIGQISSEVPQNLSASRPQDRQFILSSKKLLLSDSGFYLCAARGTGQGNTIYFGEGSWLTVV.

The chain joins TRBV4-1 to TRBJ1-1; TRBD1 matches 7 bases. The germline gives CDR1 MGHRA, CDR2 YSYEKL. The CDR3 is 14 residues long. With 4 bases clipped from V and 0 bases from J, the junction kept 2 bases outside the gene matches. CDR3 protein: CASSPDRVNTEAFF. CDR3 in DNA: TGCGCCAGCAGCCCAGACAGGGTGAACACTGAAGCTTTCTTT.

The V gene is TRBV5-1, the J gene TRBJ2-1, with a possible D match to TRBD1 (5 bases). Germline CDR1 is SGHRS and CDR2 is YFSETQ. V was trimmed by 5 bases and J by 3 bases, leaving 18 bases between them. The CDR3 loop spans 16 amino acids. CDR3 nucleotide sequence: TGCGCCAGCAGTCCGCAGTCCGTCAGGGACTACAATGAGCAGTTCTTC. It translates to CASSPQSVRDYNEQFF.

DNA for the CDR3: TGTGCCAGCTCATCACGAGGACAGGAAGATAATTCACCCCTCCACTTT. Translation: CASSSRGQEDNSPLHF. The chain links TRBV18 to TRBJ1-6; TRBD1 matches 7 bases. The length of the CDR3 is 16 residues. Trimming cost V 5 bases and J 5 bases; bases outside gene matches: 9. Germline V CDR1 and CDR2: KGHSH, LQKENI.